The 15 T cell receptor beta chains listed next were all sequenced from one sample in a study of shared clonotypes between healthy human individuals (dated by TCRdb to 2020 to 2021). The method was the immunoSEQ multiplex PCR assay. Entries here come from immuneACCESS through TCRdb and include only in-frame sequences with V and J called. Some clones fail to appear in such tables; in the studies checked, an unresolved V gene covers under half of the shortfall, and the cause of the remainder is unknown. The sample data list about 1 million clones, and approximately 76% of these were observed just once. The top ten hold roughly 1.4% of the sample. Material for sequencing was memory CD4+ T cells sorted from blood. Sample cell subset or site, as interpreted from the label and publication: CD45RA-negative fraction. The receptors derive from a man younger than 35 in good health.

The chain combines TRBV9 with TRBJ1-6; possibly TRBD1 for D (5 bases). The V end lost 4 bases, the J end lost 7 bases, and 15 bases lay between the germline ends. This CDR3 spans 15 amino acids. Per the germline V gene, CDR1 is SGDLS and CDR2 is YYNGEE. CDR3 amino acids: CASSTGQLYNSPLHF. The CDR3 DNA is TGTGCCAGCAGCACAGGACAACTTTACAATTCACCCCTCCACTTT.

Note on this clone: Within the sample, other DNA sequences also encode this same CDR3. The chain has TRBV4-1 and TRBJ2-1; 7 bases agree with TRBD2. CDR3 length: 20 residues. Germline values: CDR1 MGHRA, CDR2 YSYEKL. V gave up 3 bases and J gave up 6 bases; unmatched junction bases: 23. In DNA, the CDR3 is TGCGCCAGCAGCCAGGGACTAAATTCTTTAGGCGGCCTAAAGGGCAATGAGCAGTTCTTC. This sequence encodes CASSQGLNSLGGLKGNEQFF.

This clone was counted ten times or more. V usage is TRBV7-2 and J usage is TRBJ1-2, with 8 bases fitting TRBD1. The CDR3 is 16 residues long. Germline CDR1 is SGHTA and CDR2 is FQGNSA. The J segment lost 4 bases and the V segment lost 4 bases, leaving 11 bases of the junction unmatched. The CDR3 sequence: CASSSTGTGLIYGYTF. Written as DNA, the CDR3 is TGTGCCAGCAGCTCGACGGGGACAGGACTAATCTATGGCTACACCTTC.

This chain links TRBV6-1 with TRBJ1-2; no definite D call. Trimming left V 1 base short and J 7 bases short, with 10 bases between. Germline values: CDR1 MNHNS, CDR2 SASEGT. This CDR3 contains 13 residues. CDR3 in amino acids: CASSEDAGPGYTF. For the CDR3, the DNA is TGTGCCAGCAGTGAAGACGCTGGGCCTGGCTACACCTTC.

This clone was seen only a few times. The chain recombines TRBV10-1 with TRBJ1-2; no firm D call. Germline V CDR1 and CDR2: WNHNN, SYGVQD (reference sequence). Trimming took off 2 bases at V and 13 bases at J, with 17 bases between the two ends. The CDR3 sequence is 13 residues long. The CDR3 DNA follows: TGCGCCAGCAGTGAGGACAAAGCCTCCCCGCTCACCTTC. Amino acids: CASSEDKASPLTF.

The chain employs TRBV5-6 and TRBJ2-7, with no clear D. The CDR3 is 14 amino acids. Deletions cut 3 bases from V and 7 bases from J, with 17 bases between. Germline CDR1 reads SGHDT; CDR2 reads YYEEEE. CDR3 loop: CASSSQRSSPEQYF. The CDR3 DNA is TGTGCCAGCAGCTCTCAACGGTCCTCCCCAGAGCAGTACTTC.

V and J are TRBV5-1 and TRBJ1-1, with 8 bases fitting TRBD1. Per germline, CDR1 SGHRS and CDR2 YFSETQ. This CDR3 region has 14 residues. Trimming removed 4 bases from V and 5 bases from J; junction bases left unmatched: 7. CDR3 nucleotide sequence: TGCGCCAGCAGCGTGACAGGGGCAGGAACTGAAGCTTTCTTT. Translation gives CASSVTGAGTEAFF.

Turning to this clone: Other DNA sequences within the sample encode an identical CDR3. The chain has TRBV5-1 and TRBJ2-7; D not certain. The CDR3 contains 12 residues. V shed 4 bases and J shed 5 bases, with 10 bases lying between them. Germline V gene lookup returns CDR1 SGHRS and CDR2 YFSETQ. CDR3: CASSLPSNEQYF. DNA for the CDR3: TGCGCCAGCAGCCTGCCATCGAACGAGCAGTACTTC.

The chain recombines TRBV7-8 with TRBJ1-5, with D hard to call. Germline values: CDR1 SGHVS, CDR2 FQNEAQ. The CDR3 covers 15 residues. V lost 0 bases, J lost 4 bases, and 10 bases lay in between. The DNA of the CDR3 is TGTGCCAGCAGCTTAGCGACCACCCTAAATCAGCCCCAGCATTTT. Protein sequence: CASSLATTLNQPQHF.

The CDR3 bases are TGTGCCAGCAGCTCCCCGAGGGGACCCCAGGACAGGAGGTGCTCCGCGGAGACCCAGTACTTC. Translation: CASSSPRGPQDRRCSAETQYF. The chain has TRBV21-1 and TRBJ2-5; the D call TRBD1 from the table was never checked on the DNA. TRBV21-1 has pseudogene status. The CDR3 sequence is 21 residues long.

This clone appeared a few times. V and J are TRBV4-1 and TRBJ1-1; no clear D gene. The CDR3 consists of 15 residues. V was trimmed by 6 bases and J by 2 bases, leaving 16 bases between them. Germline CDR1 MGHRA, CDR2 YSYEKL. This CDR3 is CASRIPGSGNTEAFF. CDR3 coding DNA: TGCGCCAGCAGAATTCCCGGATCGGGTAACACTGAAGCTTTCTTT.

The chain has TRBV2 and TRBJ1-1; 7 bases match TRBD1. V dropped 1 base and J dropped 12; count of bases not matched to a gene: 5. The CDR3 covers 12 residues. Per germline, CDR1 SNHLY and CDR2 FYNNEI. The CDR3: CASSEDRGTSFF. As DNA, the CDR3 is TGTGCCAGCAGTGAAGACAGGGGAACTTCTTTCTTT.

V is TRBV5-1 and J is TRBJ2-3, with a tentative D call TRBD1 (5 bases). V gave up 4 bases and J gave up 3 bases, with 15 bases separating them. The CDR3 runs to 15 residues. Germline assignment: CDR1 SGHRS and CDR2 YFSETQ. In nucleotides, the CDR3 is TGCGCCAGCAGCCAGGCCTGGGGCCTGACAGATACGCAGTATTTT. It codes for CASSQAWGLTDTQYF.

The V gene is TRBV5-1, the J gene TRBJ2-3, with D perhaps matching TRBD1 or TRBD2 (5 bases each). The CDR3 has 15 residues. Germline CDR1 and CDR2: SGHRS and YFSETQ. Trimming left V 0 bases short and J 1 base short, with 9 bases between. CDR3 protein: CASSLGGVGTDTQYF. The CDR3 nucleotides read TGCGCCAGCAGCTTGGGAGGGGTCGGCACAGATACGCAGTATTTT.

V gene TRBV28 combines with J gene TRBJ1-2; D possibly corresponds to TRBD1 (6 bases). This CDR3 region has 13 residues. Trimming stripped 6 bases from V and 1 base from J, with 9 bases between. Germline-derived CDR1 and CDR2 are MDHEN and SYDVKM. Here the CDR3 DNA reads TGTGCCAGCAGGCTGGACAGTAACTATGGCTACACCTTC. Protein sequence: CASRLDSNYGYTF.